Included here is one T cell receptor beta chain sequence, with context. Trimming removed 4 bases from V and 9 bases from J, with 17 bases in between. Germline values: CDR1 SGHTS, CDR2 YDEGEE. The CDR3 is made up of 15 amino acids. The source of the sample is a study of blood T cell repertoires in COVID-19. Study-wide context: The United States, Italy and Spain were the sources of the acute and convalescent COVID-19 samples. PBMCs, B-cell-depleted T cells, or T cells were the source of the cDNA or gDNA that made up the material.

Per the study methods: Reference gene primer amplification gave nucleated cell count estimates. The repertoire was sequenced with immunoSEQ multiplex PCR; TCRdb's copy has only in-frame clones and lacks some. That table supplies the V and J calls and clone size; D and trimming were determined from the DNA. The sample shows over 45,000 clones, approximately 86% of them seen only once. Source material: peripheral blood. The TCR comes from a woman of 80 years or more with acute or convalescent COVID-19. This chain connects TRBV5-8 to TRBJ1-6; D call uncertain. The CDR3 loop is CASSPRITQASPLHF. The CDR3 DNA sequence: TGTGCCAGCAGCCCCAGGATCACCCAAGCTTCACCCCTCCACTTT. Combining the CDR3 with reference TRBV5-8 and TRBJ1-6 gives the whole variable domain EAGVTQSPTHLIKTRGQQATLRCSPISGHTSVYWYQQALGLGLQFLLWYDEGEERNRGNFPPRFSGRQFPNYSSELNVNALELEDSALYLCASSPRITQASPLHFGNGTRLTVT.